This TCR beta chain appears in the sequencing data of a study of CD8+ T cells in alopecia areata. RNA extraction and reverse transcription yielded cDNA as sequencing template. TCRdb keeps only in-frame clones here, not all; method: immunoSEQ multiplex PCR. The sample holds approximately 100,000 clones, around three fifths seen once. This clone was picked up a small number of times. The clonotype originates from a human donor in good health. The sequenced sample consisted of CD4+ T cells sorted from blood.

Written as DNA, the CDR3 is TGTGCCAGCTCACCACGGGGACAGGGAAACTCTGGAAACACCATATATTTT. This encodes CASSPRGQGNSGNTIYF. The chain links TRBV18 to TRBJ1-3; 9 bases align to TRBD1. This CDR3 has 17 amino acids. Looked up from germline, CDR1 is KGHSH and CDR2 is LQKENI. V trimming: 1 base; J trimming: 0 bases; junction bases outside the gene matches: 4.